This T cell receptor beta chain originates from a study of blood T cell repertoires in COVID-19. About the study: Samples representing acute and convalescent COVID-19 were sourced from the United States, Italy and Spain. Sources were T cells, B-cell-depleted T cells, or PBMCs; the material itself was cDNA or gDNA.

One Seattle source followed patients from active infection through their disease course. Per the original data handling: Reference gene primer amplification gave nucleated cell count estimates. Some clones are missing from TCRdb's copy, which holds only in-frame ones; the method was immunoSEQ multiplex PCR. For V, J and clone size, that table is used; D and trimming come from the DNA. The sample contains approximately 110,000 clones, roughly 85% of which appear only once. The clonotype was recovered from a woman between 55 and 75 years old with COVID-19, enrolled during active disease. What was sequenced was peripheral blood.

The CDR3 loop is CASSLYEQGVGNEQFF. In DNA, the CDR3 is TGCGCCAGCAGCTTATACGAACAGGGAGTCGGCAATGAGCAGTTCTTC. This chain connects TRBV5-1 to TRBJ2-1; maybe TRBD1 (6 bases). Germline CDR1 reads SGHRS; CDR2 reads YFSETQ. The CDR3 runs 16 residues. Between the trimmed V and J ends, which lost 2 bases and 6 bases, there was a span of 18 bases.